This T cell receptor beta chain was recorded in a study of graft-versus-host responses after intestinal transplantation. Looking at the study overall: Recipients uniformly received anti-thymocyte globulin induction, followed by tacrolimus and steroids for approximately 3 years. Study-wide results and caveats: Peak circulating GvH clone levels tracked with early post-transplant HvG declines. Recipient bone marrow held GvH clones, some seen earlier in ileum or blood.

Concerning this clone itself: Its antigen is unidentified.

Profiling relied on immunoSEQ multiplex PCR, and the TCRdb table lists in-frame clones only, not all of them. The repertoire consists of 35,000 to 45,000 clones, with approximately 89% occurring once and the leading ten covering around 6.9%. V lost 6 bases and J lost 2, with 11 bases in between. The germline CDR1 and CDR2 sequences are SGHRS and YFSETQ. The CDR3 is 14 amino acids. The sequenced sample was PBMCs, obtained around 270 days after transplant. The rearrangement uses TRBV5-1 and TRBJ2-2, with D unresolved. The clonotype originates from a human patient who received an intestinal transplant, so some T cells may come from the graft donor. In DNA, the CDR3 is TGCGCCAGCACAATGACCGGCAACACCGGGGAGCTGTTTTTT. Amino acid sequence: CASTMTGNTGELFF.